The clone carrying this T cell receptor (beta chain) was seen a handful of times. Its antigen is as yet unknown. TCRdb called the 5' RACE reads again in MiXCR, with one record for every CDR3 protein. The sample consists of a few hundred thousand distinct CDR3 sequences, around 10% of them appearing once. This CDR3 is 14 amino acids long. Trimming shortened V by 8 bases and J by 3 bases, and 14 bases separated the two germline ends. Germline V CDR1 and CDR2: SGHAT, FQNNGV. The sample comes from a study of CD8 T cells in ankylosing spondylitis. Study findings and constraints: Matched synovial fluid from ankylosing spondylitis patients was reported to be enriched for disease-linked clones. In synovial fluid and blood from reactive arthritis, some motif variants were previously reported.

The rearrangement uses TRBV11-2 and TRBJ2-1; D remains ambiguous. The receptor was isolated from a male donor with ankylosing spondylitis or in good health (not recorded which). Sequenced input: blood, either unsorted or a sorted T cell fraction (not recorded which). This CDR3 is CASGVEAFYNEQFF. DNA for the CDR3: TGTGCCAGCGGTGTCGAGGCCTTCTACAATGAGCAGTTCTTC. Complete variable domain (other parts from reference TRBV11-2 and TRBJ2-1): EAGVAQSPRYKIIEKRQSVAFWCNPISGHATLYWYQQILGQGPKLLIQFQNNGVVDDSQLPKDRFSAERLKGVDSTLKIQPAKLEDSAVYLCASGVEAFYNEQFFGPGTRLTVL.